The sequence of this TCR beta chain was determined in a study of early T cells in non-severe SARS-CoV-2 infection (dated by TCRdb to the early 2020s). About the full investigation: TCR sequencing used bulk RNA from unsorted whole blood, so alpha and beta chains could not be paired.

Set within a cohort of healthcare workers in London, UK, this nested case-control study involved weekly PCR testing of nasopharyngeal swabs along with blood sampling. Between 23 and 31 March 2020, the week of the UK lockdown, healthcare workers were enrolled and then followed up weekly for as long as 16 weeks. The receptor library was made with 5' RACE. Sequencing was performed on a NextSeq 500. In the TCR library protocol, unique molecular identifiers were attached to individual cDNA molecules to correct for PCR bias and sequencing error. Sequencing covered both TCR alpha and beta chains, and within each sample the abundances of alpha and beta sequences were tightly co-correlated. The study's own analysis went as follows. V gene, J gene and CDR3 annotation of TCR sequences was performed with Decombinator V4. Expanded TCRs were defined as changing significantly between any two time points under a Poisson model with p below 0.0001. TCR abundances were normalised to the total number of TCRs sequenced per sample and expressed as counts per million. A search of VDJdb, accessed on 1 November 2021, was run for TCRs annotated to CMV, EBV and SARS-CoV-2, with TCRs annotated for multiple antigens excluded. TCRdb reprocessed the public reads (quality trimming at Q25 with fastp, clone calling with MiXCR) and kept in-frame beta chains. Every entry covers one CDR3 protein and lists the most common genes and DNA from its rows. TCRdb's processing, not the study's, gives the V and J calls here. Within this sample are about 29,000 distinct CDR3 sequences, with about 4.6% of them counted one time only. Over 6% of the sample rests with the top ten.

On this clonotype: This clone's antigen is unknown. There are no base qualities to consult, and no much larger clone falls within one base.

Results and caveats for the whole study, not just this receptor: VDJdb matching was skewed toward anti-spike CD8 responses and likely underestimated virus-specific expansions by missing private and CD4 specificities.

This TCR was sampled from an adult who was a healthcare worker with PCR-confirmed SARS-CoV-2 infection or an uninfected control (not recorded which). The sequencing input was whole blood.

The DNA is TGTGCCAGTAGTAATGGACAGGGTTATGGCTACACCTTC. It encodes CASSNGQGYGYTF. The receptor chain draws on TRBV19 and TRBJ1-2; 8 bases in the middle match TRBD1. V is cut back by 4 bases and J by 5 bases, with 3 bases in the junction unmatched. From cysteine to phenylalanine, the CDR3 is 13 amino acids long. CDR3 DNA is the only sequence kept; it has 39 bases, read in frame from the first base. For CDR1 and CDR2, the germline V gene (reference sequence) lists LNHDA and SQIVND.